The 19 T cell receptor beta chains listed next were all sequenced from one sample in a study of PD-1 blockade in mismatch repair-deficient tumors. Repertoires were generated with immunoSEQ multiplex PCR, while TCRdb's copy carries only in-frame clones and drops some. The sample carries 120,000 or so clones, approximately 90% recorded once. Sequenced here: peripheral blood, sampled 44 weeks after starting pembrolizumab. The receptor set was obtained from an adult with mismatch repair-deficient cancer.

This chain joins TRBV30 and TRBJ2-7; 9 bases are a match to TRBD1. Trimming took 3 bases from V and 0 from J; bases not matched to a gene: 3. The CDR3 loop spans 14 amino acids. Germline CDR1 GTSNPN, CDR2 SVGIG (reference sequence). The CDR3 DNA is TGTGCCTGGAGGGACAGGGGCTCCTCCTACGAGCAGTACTTC. Translated, it gives CAWRDRGSSYEQYF.

This rearrangement joins TRBV4-2 to TRBJ2-1; 8 bases align to TRBD2. The CDR3 extends over 16 amino acids. Germline-derived CDR1 and CDR2 are LGHNA and YNFKEQ. The junction had 9 bases not matched to a gene; V was cut back by 4 bases and J by 4 bases. In DNA form, the CDR3 reads TGTGCCAGCAGCCGACAAAGCACTAGCGGTTACAATGAGCAGTTCTTC. It is translated as CASSRQSTSGYNEQFF.

This chain connects TRBV4-3 to TRBJ2-2, with 7 bases matching TRBD2. The CDR3 covers 16 residues. With 0 bases clipped from V and 5 bases from J, the junction kept 6 bases outside the gene matches. Per germline, CDR1 LGHNA and CDR2 YSLEER. CDR3 nucleotides: TGCGCCAGCAGCCAAGATCGGGAGGATCGGACCGGGGAGCTGTTTTTT. This translates into CASSQDREDRTGELFF.

Only a few counts were recorded for this clone. The chain recombines TRBV4-1 with TRBJ2-7; D call uncertain. Trimming removed 5 bases from V and 2 bases from J, with 10 bases in between. This CDR3 region has 13 residues. Germline assignment: CDR1 MGHRA and CDR2 YSYEKL. For the CDR3, the DNA is TGCGCCAGCAGCTCAGAGCTAGCCTACGAGCAGTACTTC. Protein product: CASSSELAYEQYF.

CDR3 protein: CASMLAGHYEQYF. The CDR3 DNA reads as TGTGCCAGCATGCTAGCGGGGCACTACGAGCAGTACTTC. The chain uses TRBV27 and TRBJ2-7, with 9 bases that match TRBD2. This CDR3 is built from 13 residues. In germline, CDR1 is MNHEY, CDR2 SMNVEV (reference sequence). V lost 7 bases and J lost 3; bases outside the gene matches: 4.

This sequence joins TRBV7-9 and TRBJ2-5; D is ambiguous. Germline assignment: CDR1 SEHNR and CDR2 FQNEAQ (reference sequence). The CDR3 sequence is 16 residues long. Trimming removed 1 base from V and 1 base from J, with 13 bases in between. This chain's CDR3 is CASSLVGWAVQETQYF. The CDR3 nucleotides read TGTGCCAGCAGCTTAGTGGGGTGGGCAGTCCAAGAGACCCAGTACTTC.

The rearrangement links TRBV6-5 to TRBJ1-2; 10 bases match TRBD1. Germline CDR1 is MNHEY and CDR2 is SVGAGI. V shed 0 bases and J 7 bases; nucleotides not matched to a gene: 8. This CDR3 is 16 amino acids long. The CDR3 region is CASSYSHAGQGPGYTF. DNA for the CDR3: TGTGCCAGCAGTTACTCCCACGCGGGACAGGGGCCTGGCTACACCTTC.

The CDR3, as DNA: TGTGCCAGCAGCATACTAGACAGGGAGCAGTACTTC. It specifies CASSILDREQYF. J is TRBJ2-7 and V is TRBV7-9; D perhaps matches TRBD1 (6 bases). V was clipped by 5 bases and J by 7 bases, with 12 bases between them. This CDR3 is 12 amino acids long. Germline V gene sequence: CDR1 SEHNR, CDR2 FQNEAQ (reference sequence).

The chain is built from TRBV9 and TRBJ2-7; 10 nucleotides agree with TRBD1. The germline gives CDR1 SGDLS, CDR2 YYNGEE. J gave up 1 base and V 3 bases, and 4 bases lay outside the gene matches. The length of the CDR3 is 15 residues. The CDR3 protein is CASSAGGQGSYEQYF. The CDR3 bases are TGTGCCAGCAGCGCGGGGGGACAGGGGTCCTACGAGCAGTACTTC.

This rearrangement joins TRBV7-8 to TRBJ1-5; D ambiguous. The CDR3 covers 17 residues. CDR1 SGHVS and CDR2 FQNEAQ come from the germline V gene. The germline V and J ends were trimmed by 2 bases and 1 base, with 15 bases remaining between them. The CDR3 here is CASSLRRLGLSNQPQHF. In nucleotides, the CDR3 is TGTGCCAGCAGCTTACGAAGGTTAGGCTTAAGCAATCAGCCCCAGCATTTT. Combining the CDR3 with reference TRBV7-8 and TRBJ1-5 gives the whole variable domain GAGVSQSPRYKVAKRGQDVALRCDPISGHVSLFWYQQALGQGPEFLTYFQNEAQLDKSGLPSDRFFAERPEGSVSTLKIQRTQQEDSAVYLCASSLRRLGLSNQPQHFGDGTRLSIL.

This clone was detected once. This sequence joins TRBV7-6 and TRBJ2-2, with D perhaps matching TRBD1 or TRBD2 (5 bases each). Trimming shortened V by 6 bases and J by 0 bases, and 11 bases separated the two germline ends. Germline assignment: CDR1 SGHVS and CDR2 FNYEAQ. The length of the CDR3 is 15 residues. CDR3 DNA sequence: TGTGCCAGCAGGCCTGAGGGGACGAACACCGGGGAGCTGTTTTTT. Its translation: CASRPEGTNTGELFF.

The chain uses TRBV14 and TRBJ1-1; D uncertain. Germline loops: CDR1 SGHDN, CDR2 FVKESK. CDR3 size: 13 residues. Trimming cost V 4 bases and J 5 bases, with 11 bases left between them. The CDR3 here is CASSPVLGTEAFF. Written as DNA, the CDR3 is TGTGCCAGCAGCCCAGTTCTCGGGACTGAAGCTTTCTTT. The variable domain in full, completed from reference TRBV14 and TRBJ1-1, reads EAGVTQFPSHSVIEKGQTVTLRCDPISGHDNLYWYRRVMGKEIKFLLHFVKESKQDESGMPNNRFLAERTGGTYSTLKVQPAELEDSGVYFCASSPVLGTEAFFGQGTRLTVV.

This chain connects TRBV12-5 to TRBJ2-3; 11 nucleotides align to TRBD2. The CDR3 contains 21 residues. The J segment lost 3 bases and the V segment lost 2 bases, leaving 19 bases of the junction unmatched. Per the germline V gene, CDR1 is LGHNT and CDR2 is FRNRAP. The CDR3: CASGLLLASGRNFPGTDTQYF. DNA for the CDR3: TGTGCTAGTGGTTTGTTACTAGCTAGCGGGAGGAATTTTCCGGGGACAGATACGCAGTATTTT.

The CDR3 sequence: CASSYTGGGEQYF. CDR3 DNA: TGTGCCAGCAGTTATACAGGGGGTGGCGAGCAGTACTTC. The V call is TRBV6-1, the J call TRBJ2-7, with 8 bases matching TRBD1. After removal of 5 bases from V and 6 bases from J, the junction contained 6 bases not matched to a gene. Germline CDR1 MNHNS, CDR2 SASEGT. The CDR3 contains 13 residues.

The CDR3 DNA sequence: TGTGCCAGCAGCGTAGGGGACTCTCGCTTTTACAATGAGCAGTTCTTC. It specifies CASSVGDSRFYNEQFF. The chain couples TRBV9 to TRBJ2-1; weak D call: TRBD2 (6 bases). Per germline, CDR1 SGDLS and CDR2 YYNGEE. The ends were cut back, 0 bases at V and 4 bases at J, with 14 bases in the middle. This CDR3 comprises 16 residues.

CDR3 in DNA: TGCGCCAGCAGCCAAGATCCGTACACCGGGGAGCTGTTTTTT. Residues: CASSQDPYTGELFF. The V call is TRBV4-3, the J call TRBJ2-2, with unresolved D. V was cut by 0 bases and J by 3 bases, with 5 bases left in between. The CDR3 runs 14 residues. CDR1 LGHNA and CDR2 YSLEER come from the germline V gene.

This clone was observed a few times. The CDR3 loop reads CASSLSGAWETQYF. CDR3 sequence (DNA): TGTGCCAGCAGTTTGTCAGGGGCCTGGGAGACCCAGTACTTC. The gene calls are TRBV28 and TRBJ2-5; D is possibly TRBD1 (6 bases). Germline CDR1 MDHEN, CDR2 SYDVKM. The CDR3 runs to 14 residues. V shed 3 bases and J shed 5 bases, with 13 bases lying between them.

The V call is TRBV18, the J call TRBJ2-7; the D gene is possibly TRBD2 (6 bases). The CDR3 has 13 residues. Trimming removed 4 bases at V and 3 bases at J, with 10 bases between. Per germline, CDR1 KGHSH and CDR2 LQKENI. The CDR3 protein is CASSREDLYEQYF. Written as DNA, the CDR3 is TGTGCCAGCTCACGGGAGGACCTCTACGAGCAGTACTTC.

The chain carries TRBV5-1 and TRBJ2-2, with D perhaps given as TRBD1 or TRBD2 (5 bases each). The CDR3 has 15 residues. Germline V gene data show CDR1 as SGHRS and CDR2 as YFSETQ. The ends were cut back, 5 bases at V and 0 bases at J, with 11 bases in the middle. The chain's CDR3 is CASRSGTANTGELFF. CDR3 DNA sequence: TGCGCCAGCAGGTCCGGGACCGCGAACACCGGGGAGCTGTTTTTT.